Shown below are 29 T cell receptor beta chains from a single sample sequenced in a study of T cells after yellow fever vaccination. TCRdb called the 5' RACE reads again in MiXCR, with one record for every CDR3 protein. The data show about 130,000 distinct CDR3 sequences, more than 6.5% seen once. The specimen was CD4+ T cells sorted from PBMCs, collected 10 days after the yellow fever booster vaccination. All receptors derive from a man between 25 and 39 years old who received the YFV17D yellow fever vaccine.

This clonotype was recorded many times. This sequence joins TRBV5-6 and TRBJ2-3; the match to TRBD2 covers 7 bases. The CDR3 spans 18 residues. Germline values: CDR1 SGHDT, CDR2 YYEEEE. V dropped 0 bases and J dropped 4; count of bases not matched to a gene: 14. The CDR3, as DNA: TGTGCCAGCAGCTTGGCAAGCGGGGCCAGCCTAATGGCAGATACGCAGTATTTT. It translates to CASSLASGASLMADTQYF.

Many counts were recorded for this clonotype. The chain is built from TRBV9 and TRBJ2-1, with D uncertain. V was cut by 1 base and J by 2 bases, with 7 bases left in between. CDR3 size: 14 residues. Per the germline V gene, CDR1 is SGDLS and CDR2 is YYNGEE. The CDR3 bases are TGTGCCAGCAGCGTAAACAGTCCCTACAATGAGCAGTTCTTC. Translation gives CASSVNSPYNEQFF.

This clonotype was counted many times. This chain connects TRBV12-3 or TRBV12-4 to TRBJ1-2, with unresolved D. Trimming removed 3 bases from V and 4 bases from J, with 15 bases in between. The CDR3 is 15 residues long. Here the CDR3 DNA reads TGTGCCAGCAGTTTTAATGGAGAGGTCGGCTATGGCTACACCTTC. Encoded protein: CASSFNGEVGYGYTF.

In this sample, this clonotype turned up many times. The chain is built from TRBV15 and TRBJ1-1; D remains unclear. Trimming stripped 4 bases from V and 1 base from J, with 13 bases between. The CDR3 totals 15 residues. Germline V gene data show CDR1 as LNHNV and CDR2 as YYDKDF (reference sequence). The CDR3 DNA reads TGTGCCACCAGCACTCGCCAAGGTTGGAACACTGAAGCTTTCTTT. This encodes CATSTRQGWNTEAFF.

This clonotype has a count of ten or more. V gene TRBV18 combines with J gene TRBJ2-7; 9 bases map to TRBD1. Germline V gene sequence: CDR1 KGHSH, CDR2 LQKENI. The junction had 5 bases not matched to a gene; V was cut back by 3 bases and J by 5 bases. The CDR3 sequence is 14 residues long. CDR3: CASSPVDRGNEQYF. For the CDR3, the DNA is TGTGCCAGCTCACCCGTTGACAGGGGGAACGAGCAGTACTTC. Full variable domain (remainder filled in from reference TRBV18 and TRBJ2-7): NAGVMQNPRHLVRRRGQEARLRCSPMKGHSHVYWYRQLPEEGLKFMVYLQKENIIDESGMPKERFSAEFPKEGPSILRIQQVVRGDSAAYFCASSPVDRGNEQYFGPGTRLTVT.

This clonotype was detected many times. This chain joins TRBV6-5 and TRBJ2-1, with D hard to call. The V gene lost 6 bases and the J gene lost 0 bases, with 12 bases spanning the gap. The CDR3 is made up of 15 amino acids. From germline, CDR1 is MNHEY and CDR2 SVGAGI. This chain's CDR3 is CASSFSSSSYNEQFF. CDR3 bases: TGTGCCAGCAGCTTTAGCAGTAGCTCCTACAATGAGCAGTTCTTC.

This clonotype was picked up many times. This chain connects TRBV7-6 to TRBJ2-1; 7 bases agree with TRBD2. Germline V gene sequence: CDR1 SGHVS, CDR2 FNYEAQ. This CDR3 has 13 amino acids. The V and J ends lost 1 base and 9 bases, in that order; junction bases with no gene match: 3. CDR3 sequence reads: CASSLVLAAEQFF. CDR3 nucleotide sequence: TGTGCCAGCAGCTTAGTCCTAGCGGCTGAGCAGTTCTTC.

In the case of this clonotype: A much larger clone is a single base away; this may be a read error. V and J are TRBV29-1 and TRBJ2-1; TRBD2 aligns across 10 bases. The DNA matches TRBJ2-7 better at its end, which makes the J call doubtful. Germline loops: CDR1 SQVTM, CDR2 ANQGSEA. The CDR3 has 17 amino acids. CDR3 DNA sequence: TGCAGCGTGAGGGGGGGATCTAGCGGGAGAATCTACAATGAGCAGTACTTC. Its translation is CSVRGGSSGRIYNEQYF.

In this sample, this clonotype turned up many times. V is TRBV28 and J is TRBJ2-1; TRBD2 agrees at 10 bases. Trimming took 10 bases from V and 4 from J; bases not matched to a gene: 4. The CDR3 totals 13 residues. The germline V gene has CDR1 MDHEN and CDR2 SYDVKM. The CDR3 DNA is TGTGCCACCGGGACTAGCGCGTACAATGAGCAGTTCTTC. This codes for CATGTSAYNEQFF.

In its sample, this clonotype was seen many times. The CDR3 sequence is CASSPPGLAKQETQYF. Here the CDR3 DNA reads TGTGCCAGCTCACCGCCAGGACTAGCGAAGCAAGAGACCCAGTACTTC. The V gene is TRBV18, the J gene TRBJ2-5; 9 bases agree with TRBD2. The germline V gene encodes CDR1 KGHSH and CDR2 LQKENI. J gave up 2 bases and V 3 bases, and 7 bases lay outside the gene matches. The CDR3 is 16 residues long. The entire variable domain, with the rest obtained from reference TRBV18 and TRBJ2-5, is as follows: NAGVMQNPRHLVRRRGQEARLRCSPMKGHSHVYWYRQLPEEGLKFMVYLQKENIIDESGMPKERFSAEFPKEGPSILRIQQVVRGDSAAYFCASSPPGLAKQETQYFGPGTRLLVL.

This clonotype occurred many times. V usage is TRBV20-1 and J usage is TRBJ2-7; the match to TRBD2 covers 7 bases. CDR1 DFQATT and CDR2 SNEGSKA come from the germline V gene (reference sequence). This CDR3 is 13 amino acids long. J lost 6 bases, V lost 5 bases, and 10 bases had no gene match. CDR3 region: CSAPRGLPSEQYF. The CDR3 bases are TGCAGTGCTCCCCGGGGACTACCCTCCGAGCAGTACTTC.

Note on this clonotype: A read error may explain this, as a much larger clone is one base away. V is TRBV10-2 and J is TRBJ2-5; 8 nucleotides line up with TRBD1. Per the germline V gene, CDR1 is WSHSY and CDR2 is SAAADI. V dropped 4 bases and J dropped 7; count of bases not matched to a gene: 5. The CDR3 loop spans 13 amino acids. CDR3 bases: TGCGCCAGCAGTGGGGACAGGTTAGGGACCCAGTACTTC. It codes for CASSGDRLGTQYF.

This clonotype occurred many times. The chain couples TRBV10-3 to TRBJ2-2; D remains unclear. The V end was cut by 8 bases, the J end by 0 bases, with 10 bases between. The CDR3 is 14 amino acids. From germline, CDR1 is ENHRY and CDR2 SYGVKD. CDR3 sequence reads: CAIGPHPNTGELFF. The CDR3 bases are TGTGCCATCGGTCCGCATCCGAACACCGGGGAGCTGTTTTTT.

This clonotype was seen at least ten times. This chain connects TRBV20-1 to TRBJ2-1; 8 bases align to TRBD2. This CDR3 spans 16 amino acids. Germline-derived CDR1 and CDR2 are DFQATT and SNEGSKA (reference sequence). Trimming took 5 bases from V and 4 from J; bases not matched to a gene: 13. CDR3 residues: CSAGMTSARSYNEQFF. The CDR3, as DNA: TGCAGTGCTGGGATGACTAGCGCCAGATCATACAATGAGCAGTTCTTC.

At least ten counts were recorded for this clonotype. The genes are TRBV12-3 or TRBV12-4 and TRBJ2-1, with 8 bases lining up with TRBD1. V lost 4 bases to trimming and J lost 9 bases; unmatched junction nucleotides: 5. The CDR3 is 13 residues long. The CDR3 spells CASSWGTGGEQFF. The CDR3 DNA reads as TGTGCCAGCAGTTGGGGGACAGGCGGTGAGCAGTTCTTC.

The chain links TRBV2 to TRBJ2-6, with D uncertain. Trimming cost V 11 bases and J 0 bases, with 26 bases left between them. The CDR3 length is 19 residues. The germline V gene encodes CDR1 SNHLY and CDR2 FYNNEI. The CDR3 is CACCLKVTLLGSGANVLTF. CDR3 nucleotide sequence: TGTGCCTGCTGTTTGAAAGTGACCCTTTTGGGCTCTGGGGCCAACGTCCTGACTTTC.

This clonotype came up many times. This rearrangement joins TRBV24-1 to TRBJ2-1; the D is unclear. V was trimmed by 5 bases and J by 7 bases, leaving 11 bases between them. CDR1 is KGHDR, CDR2 SFDVKD, per germline. The CDR3 extends over 13 amino acids. In DNA, the CDR3 is TGTGCCACCAGTGCTCCCGGCCCTAATGAGCAGTTCTTC. Amino acid sequence: CATSAPGPNEQFF.

This clonotype has a count of ten or more. The chain employs TRBV3-1 and TRBJ1-1; D remains unclear. V lost 3 bases and J 0 bases, leaving 2 bases between the germline ends. Germline V gives CDR1 LGHDT, CDR2 YNNKEL (reference sequence). The CDR3 is made up of 12 amino acids. The CDR3 region has the DNA TGTGCCAGCAGCCAGCTGAACACTGAAGCTTTCTTT. Encoded protein: CASSQLNTEAFF.

On this clonotype itself: A much larger clone differs from this one at a single base, so this may be a read error. The rearrangement links TRBV7-2 to TRBJ2-1; 11 bases map to TRBD1. Germline V gene data show CDR1 as SGHTA and CDR2 as FQGNSA. J lost 9 bases, V lost 4 bases, and 8 bases had no gene match. The CDR3 covers 15 residues. CDR3 in amino acids: CASSSLGTGGIEQFF. The CDR3 DNA reads TGTGCCAGCAGCTCCCTCGGGACAGGGGGTATTGAGCAGTTCTTC.

This clonotype has ten or more counts. J is TRBJ2-3 and V is TRBV7-2, with D possibly being TRBD2 (7 bases). Germline CDR1 SGHTA, CDR2 FQGNSA. V dropped 5 bases and J dropped 5 bases, with 20 bases sitting between them. The CDR3 is 16 amino acids. The CDR3 DNA reads as TGTGCCAGCAGCGGGGAGGGGGGAGCCGGGTTAGATACGCAGTATTTT. It is translated as CASSGEGGAGLDTQYF.

This clonotype was found a few times. The genes are TRBV5-4 and TRBJ2-1; TRBD2 agrees at 10 bases. There are 16 residues in the CDR3. The V segment lost 6 bases and the J segment 6 bases; nucleotides outside the gene matches: 12. The germline V gene encodes CDR1 SGHNT and CDR2 YYREEE (reference sequence). CDR3 amino acids: CASTPKAGGPGNEQFF. Written as DNA, the CDR3 is TGTGCCAGCACCCCAAAAGCGGGAGGGCCCGGCAATGAGCAGTTCTTC.

This clonotype was detected ten times or more. This chain uses TRBV5-1 with TRBJ2-5; D possibly corresponds to TRBD2 (5 bases). CDR3 length equals 14 residues. The ends were cut back, 2 bases at V and 2 bases at J, with 10 bases in the middle. Looked up from germline, CDR1 is SGHRS and CDR2 is YFSETQ. The CDR3 loop reads CASSFPGGQETQYF. DNA for the CDR3: TGCGCCAGCAGCTTCCCAGGAGGACAAGAGACCCAGTACTTC.

Ten or more counts support this clonotype. V usage is TRBV4-3 and J usage is TRBJ1-4; D is unclear. Germline-derived CDR1 and CDR2 are LGHNA and YSLEER. The CDR3 runs to 15 residues. The ends were cut back, 0 bases at V and 10 bases at J, with 15 bases in the middle. The CDR3 reads CASSQERAGIGKLFF. The DNA of the CDR3 is TGCGCCAGCAGCCAAGAGAGGGCGGGAATCGGAAAACTGTTTTTT.

This chain links TRBV20-1 with TRBJ1-5, with 7 bases matching TRBD1. In germline, CDR1 is DFQATT, CDR2 SNEGSKA (reference sequence). CDR3 length: 14 amino acids. V lost 6 bases and J lost 3; bases outside the gene matches: 8. CDR3 coding DNA: TGCAGTGCGGATCCCGGACAGGTCAATCAGCCCCAGCATTTT. It codes for CSADPGQVNQPQHF.

There are many counts of this clonotype. The V and J genes are TRBV4-3 and TRBJ2-7; possibly TRBD1 for D (6 bases). The CDR3 totals 15 residues. Trimming cost V 2 bases and J 2 bases, with 13 bases left between them. Germline CDR1 is LGHNA and CDR2 is YSLEER. The DNA for the CDR3 is TGCGCCAGCAGCCAAACGTGGACAGCTCCCTACGAGCAGTACTTC. Its translation is CASSQTWTAPYEQYF.

This clonotype was recorded many times. The chain links TRBV20-1 to TRBJ1-1; D is undetermined. V was clipped by 5 bases and J by 4 bases, with 11 bases between them. Germline V CDR1 and CDR2: DFQATT, SNEGSKA (reference sequence). This CDR3 contains 12 residues. The CDR3 DNA sequence: TGCAGTGCTGGGCGCCGGTCCACTGAAGCTTTCTTT. As protein: CSAGRRSTEAFF.

The table lists this clonotype with many counts. The rearrangement joins TRBV7-9 to TRBJ2-1; D is unclear. The CDR3 is 12 residues long. CDR1 and CDR2 (germline): SEHNR, FQNEAQ (reference sequence). The V and J ends lost 5 bases and 6 bases respectively, with 8 bases between them. The chain's CDR3 is CASSPDLNEQFF. The CDR3, as DNA: TGTGCCAGCAGCCCGGACCTCAATGAGCAGTTCTTC.

This clonotype has ten or more counts. The chain links TRBV6-5 to TRBJ1-1; 7 bases map to TRBD1. The CDR3 has 15 amino acids. Germline CDR1 MNHEY, CDR2 SVGAGI. V was clipped by 0 bases and J by 5 bases; unmatched bases: 6. This CDR3 reads CASSYSAQGVTEAFF. The CDR3 nucleotides are TGTGCCAGCAGTTACTCTGCCCAGGGGGTTACTGAAGCTTTCTTT.

This clonotype was picked up a small number of times. The chain recombines TRBV11-3 with TRBJ2-7; D is possibly TRBD2 (5 bases). CDR3 length: 14 residues. V dropped 1 base and J dropped 4 bases, with 11 bases sitting between them. The V gene's germline CDR1 is SGHNT and CDR2 YENEEA. The CDR3, as DNA: TGTGCCAGCAGCTTAGGAGATAGCGTATACGAGCAGTACTTC. This codes for CASSLGDSVYEQYF. Combining the CDR3 with reference TRBV11-3 and TRBJ2-7 gives the whole variable domain EAGVVQSPRYKIIEKKQPVAFWCNPISGHNTLYWYLQNLGQGPELLIRYENEEAVDDSQLPKDRFSAERLKGVDSTLKIQPAELGDSAVYLCASSLGDSVYEQYFGPGTRLTVT.